A single sample gave rise to the 21 T cell receptor beta chains below, sequenced in a study of blood T cells in healthy people across ages. Combining a sample-barcoded 5' primer with a J-beta primer mix, a second PCR ran for 7 to 11 cycles. A single record per CDR3 protein comes from TCRdb applying MiXCR to the 5' RACE reads. The table has about 780,000 distinct CDR3 sequences, about a quarter seen once. The sample also formed part of further work on T cells of mothers and their children.

Sequenced sample: blood. Receptors originate from a boy younger than 18 in good health.

The J gene is TRBJ2-1, the V gene TRBV5-4; D gene uncertain. This CDR3 has 12 amino acids. Trimming took 2 bases from V and 4 from J, leaving 4 bases between them. Germline V gene lookup returns CDR1 SGHNT and CDR2 YYREEE (reference sequence). The CDR3 sequence: CASSFEYNEQFF. CDR3 nucleotide sequence: TGTGCCAGCAGCTTCGAATACAATGAGCAGTTCTTC.

The chain couples TRBV9 to TRBJ2-1, with 10 nucleotides matching TRBD2. With 4 bases clipped from V and 3 bases from J, the junction kept 10 bases outside the gene matches. Looked up from germline, CDR1 is SGDLS and CDR2 is YYNGEE. The CDR3 length is 17 residues. Written as DNA, the CDR3 is TGTGCCAGCAGCCCGGAGTGGCTAGCGGGGGACTACAATGAGCAGTTCTTC. It is translated as CASSPEWLAGDYNEQFF.

The V call is TRBV2, the J call TRBJ2-7; D is perhaps TRBD1 (7 bases). The DNA matches TRBJ2-5 better at its end, which makes the J call doubtful. The CDR3 covers 14 residues. Per germline, CDR1 SNHLY and CDR2 FYNNEI. CDR3 region: CASTLQGGQETQYF. As DNA, the CDR3 is TGTGCCAGCACCCTGCAGGGGGGCCAAGAGACCCAGTACTTC.

This clonotype was found once. The chain employs TRBV6-6 and TRBJ1-2; D is unresolved. CDR3 length: 12 residues. Per the germline V gene, CDR1 is MNHNY and CDR2 is SVGAGI (reference sequence). The V end was cut by 8 bases, the J end by 8 bases, with 15 bases between. CDR3 DNA sequence: TGTGCCAGCGCTCAAGACCTTACGGGCTACACCTTC. Protein product: CASAQDLTGYTF.

The rearrangement joins TRBV4-1 to TRBJ1-1, with a weak D call TRBD1 (6 bases). CDR3 length equals 15 residues. Germline V lookup: CDR1 MGHRA, CDR2 YSYEKL. V was clipped by 3 bases and J by 4 bases, with 15 bases between them. The CDR3 is CASSHGTGGLTEAFF. CDR3 sequence (DNA): TGCGCCAGCAGCCATGGCACTGGGGGCCTCACTGAAGCTTTCTTT.

This clonotype was seen a few times. V and J are TRBV2 and TRBJ1-4, with 8 bases fitting TRBD1. Germline V CDR1 and CDR2: SNHLY, FYNNEI. The junction had 9 bases not matched to a gene; V was cut back by 7 bases and J by 8 bases. The CDR3 has 14 amino acids. The chain's CDR3 is CASISDRAREKLFF. The CDR3, as DNA: TGTGCCAGCATTTCGGACAGGGCTCGGGAAAAACTGTTTTTT.

The chain combines TRBV7-9 with TRBJ2-1; TRBD2 agrees at 9 bases. CDR3 length: 15 residues. J was trimmed by 6 bases and V by 3 bases; bases with no gene match: 6. CDR1 is SEHNR, CDR2 FQNEAQ, per germline (reference sequence). In DNA, the CDR3 is TGTGCCAGCAGCTTTACACTAGCGGGTGGCAATGAGCAGTTCTTC. Its translation: CASSFTLAGGNEQFF.

The chain uses TRBV7-6 and TRBJ2-6; 10 bases map to TRBD1. CDR3 length equals 17 residues. J was trimmed by 2 bases and V by 3 bases; bases with no gene match: 4. Per the germline V gene, CDR1 is SGHVS and CDR2 is FNYEAQ. The CDR3 sequence is CASSFGQGGTGANVLTF. The CDR3 DNA reads TGTGCCAGCAGCTTTGGACAGGGGGGAACTGGGGCCAACGTCCTGACTTTC.

Concerning this clonotype itself: The CDR3 does not close with the conserved phenylalanine or tryptophan, likely indicating a read error. The genes are TRBV12-3 or TRBV12-4 and TRBJ1-1, with 8 bases aligning to TRBD1. V gave up 5 bases and J gave up 4 bases; unmatched junction bases: 9. The CDR3 covers 15 residues. CDR3 nucleotide sequence: TGTGCCAGCAGTCCATTGACAGGGGTGGGCACTGAAGCTTTCCTT. Translation gives CASSPLTGVGTEAFL.

The chain employs TRBV6-6 and TRBJ2-7, with 12 bases that match TRBD2. Germline trimming cut 2 bases from V and 5 bases from J; bases unmatched to any gene: 1. The CDR3 contains 14 residues. In germline, CDR1 is MNHNY, CDR2 SVGAGI (reference sequence). CDR3: CASSYGLAGNEQYF. The CDR3 region has the DNA TGTGCCAGCAGTTACGGACTAGCGGGAAACGAGCAGTACTTC.

This clonotype came up a few times. The chain links TRBV20-1 to TRBJ2-3; possibly TRBD1 for D (5 bases). The germline V gene encodes CDR1 DFQATT and CDR2 SNEGSKA (reference sequence). This CDR3 has 15 amino acids. V lost 3 bases to trimming and J lost 0 bases, with 13 bases between them. The CDR3 DNA reads TGCAGTGCTAGTTCTGGACGGACAAGCACAGATACGCAGTATTTT. Encoded protein: CSASSGRTSTDTQYF.

The chain carries TRBV6-6 and TRBJ2-7; possibly TRBD2 for D (6 bases). The V gene's germline CDR1 is MNHNY and CDR2 SVGAGI (reference sequence). V lost 2 bases and J lost 5, with 16 bases in between. This CDR3 has 15 residues. CDR3 coding DNA: TGTGCCAGCAGTTACGGGGGGATTGAGGTGAACGAGCAGTACTTC. Protein sequence: CASSYGGIEVNEQYF.

At least ten counts were recorded for this clonotype. This chain uses TRBV5-1 with TRBJ2-5; 11 bases match TRBD1. The CDR3 runs to 14 residues. Germline assignment: CDR1 SGHRS and CDR2 YFSETQ. V lost 4 bases, J lost 4 bases, and 3 bases stayed unmatched. CDR3 sequence reads: CASSPGQGAETQYF. For the CDR3, the DNA is TGCGCCAGCAGCCCCGGACAGGGGGCAGAGACCCAGTACTTC.

This clonotype was found a few times. The chain joins TRBV5-6 to TRBJ2-1; maybe TRBD2 (6 bases). The V gene lost 6 bases and the J gene lost 9 bases, with 16 bases spanning the gap. The CDR3 sequence is 13 residues long. The V gene's germline CDR1 is SGHDT and CDR2 YYEEEE. The chain's CDR3 is CASTYSRGGEQFF. The CDR3 nucleotides read TGTGCCAGCACCTATTCTAGGGGAGGTGAGCAGTTCTTC.

To note about this clonotype: The junction and the germline gene differ at one end; a read error may be behind it. The rearrangement uses TRBV14 and TRBJ2-2, with TRBD2 as a possible D gene (5 bases). The CDR3 is made up of 15 amino acids. In germline, CDR1 is SGHDN, CDR2 FVKESK. CDR3 DNA: TGTGCCAGCAGGCAAGCGGCGCCGAACACCGGGGAGCTGTTTTTT. This codes for CASRQAAPNTGELFF.

The V gene is TRBV12-3 or TRBV12-4, the J gene TRBJ1-5; D not resolved. The CDR3 runs 15 residues. Trimming shortened V by 5 bases and J by 0 bases, and 11 bases separated the two germline ends. Here the CDR3 reads CASSPPGFSNQPQHF. The CDR3 coding sequence is TGTGCCAGCAGTCCCCCGGGGTTTAGCAATCAGCCCCAGCATTTT.

The chain carries TRBV20-1 and TRBJ1-1, with 7 bases lining up with TRBD1. This CDR3 comprises 14 residues. Germline V gene data show CDR1 as DFQATT and CDR2 as SNEGSKA (reference sequence). With V trimmed by 6 bases and J by 0 bases, 7 bases remained unmatched. CDR3 coding DNA: TGCAGTGCCCTCCCGGGACAGATGAACACTGAAGCTTTCTTT. It yields the protein CSALPGQMNTEAFF.

The chain recombines TRBV28 with TRBJ1-3; 10 bases are a match to TRBD1. The CDR3 is made up of 16 amino acids. J lost 2 bases, V lost 3 bases, and 4 bases had no gene match. The V gene's germline CDR1 is MDHEN and CDR2 SYDVKM. This chain's CDR3 is CASSFQDRGAGNTIYF. The DNA of the CDR3 is TGTGCCAGCAGTTTCCAGGACAGGGGGGCTGGAAACACCATATATTTT. Variable domain in full (rest from reference TRBV28 and TRBJ1-3): DVKVTQSSRYLVKRTGEKVFLECVQDMDHENMFWYRQDPGLGLRLIYFSYDVKMKEKGDIPEGYSVSREKKERFSLILESASTNQTSMYLCASSFQDRGAGNTIYFGEGSWLTVV.

The sample holds a few counts of this clonotype. The junction shows a germline mismatch at one end, possibly a read error. V usage is TRBV6-5 and J usage is TRBJ1-2; 10 positions match TRBD1. The germline V gene has CDR1 MNHEY and CDR2 SVGAGI. The CDR3 length is 15 residues. As DNA, the CDR3 is TGTGCCAGCAGTTCGACAGGGGGCTTTAACAATGGCTACACCTTC. Translating it yields CASSSTGGFNNGYTF.

A word on this clonotype: At one end, the junction sequence differs from germline, possibly due to a read error. The chain uses TRBV2 and TRBJ2-7; tentative D call: TRBD2 (6 bases). This CDR3 is built from 16 residues. The germline V gene has CDR1 SNHLY and CDR2 FYNNEI. In DNA, the CDR3 is TGCGCCAGCAGTGAAGAACGGGACTCAAGCTCCTACGAGCAGTACTTC. This sequence encodes CASSEERDSSSYEQYF.

J is TRBJ2-1 and V is TRBV5-1; tentatively, D is TRBD1 or TRBD2 (6 bases each). The germline V and J ends were trimmed by 4 bases and 8 bases, with 19 bases remaining between them. CDR1 and CDR2 (germline): SGHRS, YFSETQ. The CDR3 contains 15 residues. The chain's CDR3 is CASSGGGGPAHEQFF. The CDR3 DNA reads TGCGCCAGCAGCGGGGGTGGGGGGCCGGCCCATGAGCAGTTCTTC.